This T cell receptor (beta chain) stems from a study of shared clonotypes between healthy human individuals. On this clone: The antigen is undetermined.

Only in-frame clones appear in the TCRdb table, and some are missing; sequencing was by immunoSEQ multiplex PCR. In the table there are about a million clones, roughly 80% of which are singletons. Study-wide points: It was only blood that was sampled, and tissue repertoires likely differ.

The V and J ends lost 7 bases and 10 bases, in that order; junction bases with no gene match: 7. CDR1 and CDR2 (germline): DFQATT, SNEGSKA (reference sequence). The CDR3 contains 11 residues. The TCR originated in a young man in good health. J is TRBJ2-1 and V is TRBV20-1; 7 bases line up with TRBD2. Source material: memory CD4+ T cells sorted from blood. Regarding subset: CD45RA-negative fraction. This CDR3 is CSGGRAMEQFF. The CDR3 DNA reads TGCAGTGGAGGGAGGGCCATGGAGCAGTTCTTC.